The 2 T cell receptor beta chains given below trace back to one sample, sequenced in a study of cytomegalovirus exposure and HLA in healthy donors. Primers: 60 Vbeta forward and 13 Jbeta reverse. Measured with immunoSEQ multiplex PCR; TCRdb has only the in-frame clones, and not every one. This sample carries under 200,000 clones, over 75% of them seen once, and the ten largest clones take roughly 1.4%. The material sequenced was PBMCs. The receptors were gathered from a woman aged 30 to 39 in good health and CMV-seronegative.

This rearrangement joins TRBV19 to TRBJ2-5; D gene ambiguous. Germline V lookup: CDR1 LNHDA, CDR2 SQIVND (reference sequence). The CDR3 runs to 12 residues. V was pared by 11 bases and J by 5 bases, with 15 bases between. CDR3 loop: CACRGDLETQYF. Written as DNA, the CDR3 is TGTGCCTGCAGAGGAGACCTGGAGACCCAGTACTTC. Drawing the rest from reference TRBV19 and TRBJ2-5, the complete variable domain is DGGITQSPKYLFRKEGQNVTLSCEQNLNHDAMYWYRQDPGQGLRLIYYSQIVNDFQKGDIAEGYSVSREKKESFPLTVTSAQKNPTAFYLCACRGDLETQYFGPGTRLLVL.

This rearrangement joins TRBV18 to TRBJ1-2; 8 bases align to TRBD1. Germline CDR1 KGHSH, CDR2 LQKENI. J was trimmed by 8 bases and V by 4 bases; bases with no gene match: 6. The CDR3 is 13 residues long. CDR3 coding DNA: TGTGCCAGCTCACAGGAGACAGGGGTCGGCTACACCTTC. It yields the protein CASSQETGVGYTF.